Below, 22 T cell receptor beta chains from the same sample are listed, as sequenced in a study of blood T cell repertoires in COVID-19. Data came from immunoSEQ multiplex PCR; TCRdb stores just in-frame clones and leaves some out. This table has about 360,000 clones, approximately 87% appearing once. Sequencing was done on a sample of PBMCs or T cells enriched from blood (not recorded which). The origin of the receptors is a man between 25 and 39 years old who had recovered from COVID-19.

V and J are TRBV10-3 and TRBJ2-5, with 8 nucleotides matching TRBD2. This CDR3 is 13 amino acids long. V was pared by 8 bases and J by 4 bases, with 6 bases of the junction left unmatched. The germline V gene has CDR1 ENHRY and CDR2 SYGVKD. The CDR3 nucleotides read TGTGCCATCTCCCTAGCGGGCTTAGAGACCCAGTACTTC. The encoded protein is CAISLAGLETQYF.

This chain links TRBV5-4 with TRBJ1-6; 9 nucleotides agree with TRBD1. Losses at the gene ends were 3 bases for V and 8 bases for J; bases not matched to a gene: 0. The CDR3 is made up of 13 amino acids. The germline V gene has CDR1 SGHNT and CDR2 YYREEE (reference sequence). In DNA form, the CDR3 reads TGTGCCAGCAGCTGGACAGGGGATTCACCCCTCCACTTT. This sequence encodes CASSWTGDSPLHF.

This clone was found once. V is TRBV7-9 and J is TRBJ1-1, with a tentative D call TRBD1 (6 bases). Trimming removed 5 bases at V and 5 bases at J, with 21 bases between. Germline loops: CDR1 SEHNR, CDR2 FQNEAQ (reference sequence). The CDR3 contains 16 residues. The CDR3 DNA sequence: TGTGCCAGCAGCCACCCCAGACAGGCACCAGGTACTGAAGCTTTCTTT. This sequence encodes CASSHPRQAPGTEAFF.

V and J are TRBV19 and TRBJ1-2; no clear D. The CDR3 is made up of 13 amino acids. Germline loops: CDR1 LNHDA, CDR2 SQIVND (reference sequence). Trimming removed 8 bases at V and 4 bases at J, with 14 bases between. Here the CDR3 reads CASRRPDFYGYTF. The CDR3 DNA sequence: TGTGCCAGTCGCCGTCCCGACTTCTATGGCTACACCTTC.

The gene calls are TRBV14 and TRBJ2-7; tentatively, D is TRBD2 (6 bases). CDR3 length equals 14 residues. The V gene's germline CDR1 is SGHDN and CDR2 FVKESK. V lost 4 bases and J lost 1, with 11 bases in between. The DNA for the CDR3 is TGTGCCAGCAGCCCGAGGAGGGAGTCCTACGAGCAGTACTTC. Translating gives CASSPRRESYEQYF.

The CDR3: CASSILGQGAFF. The CDR3 region has the DNA TGTGCCAGCAGCATCCTAGGACAGGGGGCTTTCTTT. The chain uses TRBV11-2 and TRBJ1-1, with 9 bases lining up with TRBD1. The germline CDR1 and CDR2 sequences are SGHAT and FQNNGV. This CDR3 is built from 12 residues. V was pared by 5 bases and J by 11 bases, with 6 bases of the junction left unmatched.

This rearrangement joins TRBV7-2 to TRBJ1-1, with D perhaps TRBD1 (5 bases). The germline V and J ends were trimmed by 1 base and 4 bases, with 13 bases remaining between them. This CDR3 contains 15 residues. The germline V gene has CDR1 SGHTA and CDR2 FQGNSA. The CDR3 protein is CASSLVGGGGTEAFF. As DNA, the CDR3 is TGTGCCAGCAGCTTAGTGGGGGGAGGCGGCACTGAAGCTTTCTTT.

The chain employs TRBV6-5 and TRBJ1-1; 7 nucleotides align to TRBD1. Looked up from germline, CDR1 is MNHEY and CDR2 is SVGAGI. The J segment lost 0 bases and the V segment lost 2 bases, leaving 3 bases of the junction unmatched. This CDR3 spans 15 amino acids. The CDR3, as DNA: TGTGCCAGCAGTTACGGGGACAGATTGAACACTGAAGCTTTCTTT. This translates into CASSYGDRLNTEAFF.

The chain uses TRBV18 and TRBJ2-5; D is undetermined. Germline CDR1 and CDR2: KGHSH and LQKENI. CDR3 size: 13 residues. The V and J ends lost 2 bases and 2 bases respectively, with 6 bases between them. The CDR3 nucleotides are TGTGCCAGCTCACCAGAGGTTCAAGAGACCCAGTACTTC. Its translation is CASSPEVQETQYF.

This clone was seen only a few times. This sequence joins TRBV18 and TRBJ1-3; weak D call: TRBD1 (5 bases). Trimming pared 5 bases from V and 0 bases from J, leaving 8 bases between. The CDR3 consists of 14 residues. Germline loops: CDR1 KGHSH, CDR2 LQKENI. CDR3 nucleotides: TGTGCCAGCTCAGCGGGACCCTCTGGAAACACCATATATTTT. This gives the protein CASSAGPSGNTIYF. Combining the CDR3 with reference TRBV18 and TRBJ1-3 gives the whole variable domain NAGVMQNPRHLVRRRGQEARLRCSPMKGHSHVYWYRQLPEEGLKFMVYLQKENIIDESGMPKERFSAEFPKEGPSILRIQQVVRGDSAAYFCASSAGPSGNTIYFGEGSWLTVV.

The DNA for the CDR3 is TGTGCCAGTAGTATGATTAGCGGGGCCCTTGGGGGTACGCAGTATTTT. Amino acid sequence: CASSMISGALGGTQYF. The chain couples TRBV19 to TRBJ2-3; the match to TRBD2 covers 8 bases. The CDR3 is made up of 16 amino acids. Germline V gene data show CDR1 as LNHDA and CDR2 as SQIVND (reference sequence). Unmatched junction bases numbered 13, after V lost 3 bases and J lost 8 bases.

The chain couples TRBV11-2 to TRBJ1-6; D is perhaps TRBD1 (5 bases). The ends were cut back, 5 bases at V and 8 bases at J, with 10 bases in the middle. This CDR3 has 13 residues. Per germline, CDR1 SGHAT and CDR2 FQNNGV. CDR3 amino acids: CASSLQGYSPLHF. In DNA form, the CDR3 reads TGTGCCAGCAGCCTCCAGGGTTATTCACCCCTCCACTTT.

Note on this clone: Distinct nucleotide sequences in the sample also encode this CDR3. V gene TRBV6-5 combines with J gene TRBJ2-7, with TRBD1 identical over 9 bases. Per germline, CDR1 MNHEY and CDR2 SVGAGI. This CDR3 contains 15 residues. The J segment lost 0 bases and the V segment lost 2 bases, leaving 2 bases of the junction unmatched. CDR3 protein: CASSYPGQGSYEQYF. The CDR3 DNA reads TGTGCCAGCAGTTACCCGGGACAGGGCTCCTACGAGCAGTACTTC.

CDR3 amino acids: CASNQGAPGANVLTF. The CDR3, as DNA: TGTGCCAGCAACCAGGGGGCCCCCGGGGCCAACGTCCTGACTTTC. V usage is TRBV27 and J usage is TRBJ2-6; 8 positions match TRBD1. The V gene end was trimmed by 7 bases and the J gene end by 4 bases; junction bases not matched to a gene: 6. CDR3 size: 15 residues. CDR1 and CDR2 (germline): MNHEY, SMNVEV (reference sequence).

The chain uses TRBV7-8 and TRBJ2-7; 7 nucleotides line up with TRBD2. CDR3 size: 16 residues. Germline-derived CDR1 and CDR2 are SGHVS and FQNEAQ. Trimming cost V 6 bases and J 2 bases; bases outside gene matches: 13. CDR3 loop: CASSVMGGSGTYEQYF. The CDR3 DNA follows: TGTGCCAGCAGTGTTATGGGGGGGTCAGGTACCTACGAGCAGTACTTC.

The chain combines TRBV5-4 with TRBJ2-5; maybe TRBD2 (5 bases). V was trimmed by 0 bases and J by 5 bases, leaving 17 bases between them. The germline V gene encodes CDR1 SGHNT and CDR2 YYREEE (reference sequence). The CDR3 covers 16 residues. The CDR3 nucleotides read TGTGCCAGCAGCTTGGTTACCGGGAAAATCAGCGAGACCCAGTACTTC. Translated: CASSLVTGKISETQYF.

The CDR3 sequence: CASSHHTTGTNYGYTF. DNA for the CDR3: TGCGCCAGCAGCCACCACACTACAGGGACTAACTATGGCTACACCTTC. The V gene is TRBV4-1, the J gene TRBJ1-2; perhaps TRBD1 as D (6 bases). V shed 3 bases and J shed 0 bases, with 14 bases lying between them. Germline loops: CDR1 MGHRA, CDR2 YSYEKL. This CDR3 is 16 amino acids long.

The chain recombines TRBV30 with TRBJ1-5; D gene unclear. Germline V gives CDR1 GTSNPN, CDR2 SVGIG (reference sequence). Between the trimmed V and J ends, which lost 0 bases and 7 bases, there was a span of 10 bases. The CDR3 sequence is 13 residues long. In DNA form, the CDR3 reads TGTGCCTGGAGTGTACTGGAGGGACAGCCCCAGCATTTT. Translated: CAWSVLEGQPQHF. Together with reference TRBV30 and TRBJ1-5, the CDR3 gives the full variable domain: SQTIHQWPATLVQPVGSPLSLECTVEGTSNPNLYWYRQAAGRGLQLLFYSVGIGQISSEVPQNLSASRPQDRQFILSSKKLLLSDSGFYLCAWSVLEGQPQHFGDGTRLSIL.

This clone was observed a few times. V is TRBV18 and J is TRBJ2-7; D possibly corresponds to TRBD1 (6 bases). The CDR3 totals 14 residues. The V and J ends lost 2 bases and 2 bases respectively, with 10 bases between them. In germline, CDR1 is KGHSH, CDR2 LQKENI. The CDR3 DNA reads as TGTGCCAGCTCACCAAGGGGGTACCCCTACGAGCAGTACTTC. Protein sequence: CASSPRGYPYEQYF.

The rearrangement joins TRBV9 to TRBJ2-1; 8 positions match TRBD2. The V and J ends lost 3 bases and 6 bases, in that order; junction bases with no gene match: 8. CDR3 size: 15 residues. Germline CDR1 is SGDLS and CDR2 is YYNGEE. The CDR3 region is CASSGTGTSSNEQFF. The DNA for the CDR3 is TGTGCCAGCAGCGGAACCGGGACTAGTTCCAATGAGCAGTTCTTC. Supplemented by reference TRBV9 and TRBJ2-1, the full variable domain reads DSGVTQTPKHLITATGQRVTLRCSPRSGDLSVYWYQQSLDQGLQFLIQYYNGEERAKGNILERFSAQQFPDLHSELNLSSLELGDSALYFCASSGTGTSSNEQFFGPGTRLTVL.

The V call is TRBV7-9, the J call TRBJ1-1, with a weak D call TRBD1 (5 bases). Germline lookup yields CDR1 SEHNR and CDR2 FQNEAQ (reference sequence). The CDR3 spans 14 residues. V shed 5 bases and J shed 4 bases, with 14 bases lying between them. Here the CDR3 DNA reads TGTGCCAGCAGCGTCGGGCAGGGTTTCACTGAAGCTTTCTTT. This codes for CASSVGQGFTEAFF.

The chain joins TRBV12-3 or TRBV12-4 to TRBJ1-3, with D possibly matching TRBD1 (6 bases). V was trimmed by 5 bases and J by 2 bases, leaving 7 bases between them. The CDR3 is made up of 13 amino acids. The CDR3 here is CASSRQAGNTIYF. The CDR3 DNA is TGTGCCAGCAGTCGACAGGCTGGAAACACCATATATTTT.